The 17 T cell receptor beta chains in this list originate from one sample, sequenced in a study of T-cell reconstitution after alpha-beta-depleted transplantation in children. Construction of the TCRbeta library involved unique molecular identifiers. TCRdb re-called the PCR reads with MiXCR, one entry per CDR3 protein. This repertoire shows approximately 590,000 distinct CDR3 sequences, about 10% found once; its top ten account for approximately 4.1%. This sample comprised PBMCs from the stem cell graft donor, obtained from the stem cell graft. These receptors originate from a human donor who donated a stem cell graft to a child with acute myeloid leukemia.

This rearrangement joins TRBV27 to TRBJ2-3, with TRBD2 identical over 13 bases. The CDR3 has 20 amino acids. The V gene's germline CDR1 is MNHEY and CDR2 SMNVEV (reference sequence). V shed 7 bases, J shed 0 bases, and the junction held 16 bases outside the gene matches. Written as DNA, the CDR3 is TGTGCCAGCACCCACTACATCCCGGGACTAGCGGGAAAAAGCACAGATACGCAGTATTTT. It yields the protein CASTHYIPGLAGKSTDTQYF.

This clonotype was picked up a small number of times. V is TRBV6-2 or TRBV6-3 and J is TRBJ2-2; tentative D call: TRBD1 (5 bases). The CDR3 totals 16 residues. Trimming shortened V by 8 bases and J by 8 bases, and 24 bases separated the two germline ends. Germline V gene lookup returns CDR1 MNHEY and CDR2 SVGEGT. The CDR3 coding sequence is TGTGCCAGCCTCCGGGCAGGGCAAGGAGCGACTGGGGAGCTGTTTTTT. It codes for CASLRAGQGATGELFF.

This clonotype has more than one count but fewer than ten. The rearrangement links TRBV7-2 to TRBJ1-5; D uncertain. V was pared by 2 bases and J by 5 bases, with 7 bases between. Per the germline V gene, CDR1 is SGHTA and CDR2 is FQGNSA. This CDR3 region has 13 residues. CDR3 DNA sequence: TGTGCCAGCAGCTTATCGTCCGATCAGCCCCAGCATTTT. Protein: CASSLSSDQPQHF.

The chain is built from TRBV7-2 and TRBJ2-3; D unclear. Germline V CDR1 and CDR2: SGHTA, FQGNSA. Deletions cut 3 bases from V and 0 bases from J, with 13 bases between. CDR3 length: 16 amino acids. In DNA form, the CDR3 reads TGTGCCAGCAGCTTCACACGACTCTCTAGCACAGATACGCAGTATTTT. Translation: CASSFTRLSSTDTQYF.

The chain carries TRBV20-1 and TRBJ2-5; 13 bases line up with TRBD2. Looked up from germline, CDR1 is DFQATT and CDR2 is SNEGSKA (reference sequence). After removal of 1 base from V and 5 bases from J, the junction contained 7 bases not matched to a gene. This CDR3 spans 16 amino acids. CDR3 residues: CSARGGTSGTRETQYF. For the CDR3, the DNA is TGCAGTGCTAGAGGAGGGACTAGCGGGACCCGGGAGACCCAGTACTTC.

This rearrangement joins TRBV28 to TRBJ1-1; tentatively, D is TRBD1 (6 bases). V was shortened by 7 bases and J by 0 bases, with 12 bases between the two germline ends. This CDR3 region has 14 residues. CDR1 and CDR2 (germline): MDHEN, SYDVKM. Here the CDR3 reads CASTLRGVNTEAFF. The CDR3 region has the DNA TGTGCCAGCACCCTAAGGGGGGTGAACACTGAAGCTTTCTTT.

This clonotype occurred many times. V and J are TRBV3-1 and TRBJ2-3, with D possibly TRBD2 on 5 matching bases. The germline V gene encodes CDR1 LGHDT and CDR2 YNNKEL (reference sequence). This CDR3 has 18 residues. The V end lost 2 bases, the J end lost 1 base, and 19 bases lay between the germline ends. The CDR3 nucleotides read TGTGCCAGCAGCCAATTTCCCCCCACAGCGAGGGGCACAGATACGCAGTATTTT. It specifies CASSQFPPTARGTDTQYF.

The CDR3 DNA follows: TGTGCCAGCAGCCCCTCGCCCTCGCCCAATGAGCAGTTCTTC. Translated: CASSPSPSPNEQFF. The V gene is TRBV7-3, the J gene TRBJ2-1; D not resolved. V dropped 5 bases and J dropped 6 bases, with 14 bases sitting between them. This CDR3 contains 14 residues. Per the germline V gene, CDR1 is SGHTA and CDR2 is FQGTGA.

This clonotype was recorded at least ten times. This rearrangement joins TRBV20-1 to TRBJ2-1; TRBD1 agrees at 7 bases. J gave up 0 bases and V 5 bases, and 4 bases lay outside the gene matches. Germline lookup yields CDR1 DFQATT and CDR2 SNEGSKA (reference sequence). This CDR3 spans 14 amino acids. The CDR3 DNA is TGCAGTGCTCCCCGGGACAGCTCCTACAATGAGCAGTTCTTC. Translated: CSAPRDSSYNEQFF.

DNA for the CDR3: TGTGCCAGCATTGACAGGGGAGGGGGCTACACCTTC. As protein: CASIDRGGGYTF. The chain has TRBV2 and TRBJ1-2; 8 positions match TRBD1. This CDR3 spans 12 amino acids. With 7 bases clipped from V and 8 bases from J, the junction kept 6 bases outside the gene matches. Germline V gives CDR1 SNHLY, CDR2 FYNNEI.

The gene calls are TRBV28 and TRBJ2-1, with 14 bases aligning to TRBD2. The J segment lost 6 bases and the V segment lost 1 base, leaving 8 bases of the junction unmatched. Germline-derived CDR1 and CDR2 are MDHEN and SYDVKM. CDR3 length: 18 residues. DNA for the CDR3: TGTGCCAGCAGTTTATTGGCCCAGGGACTAGCGGGAGTCAATGAGCAGTTCTTC. It encodes CASSLLAQGLAGVNEQFF. Full variable domain (missing parts from reference TRBV28 and TRBJ2-1): DVKVTQSSRYLVKRTGEKVFLECVQDMDHENMFWYRQDPGLGLRLIYFSYDVKMKEKGDIPEGYSVSREKKERFSLILESASTNQTSMYLCASSLLAQGLAGVNEQFFGPGTRLTVL.

In its sample, this clonotype was seen a few times. At one of its ends the junction is not consistent with the germline gene, which may arise from a read error. The chain joins TRBV7-7 to TRBJ2-2, with 15 nucleotides matching TRBD2. Germline CDR1 is SSHAT and CDR2 is FNYEAQ (reference sequence). The CDR3 contains 16 residues. CDR3 loop: CASSSGLAGGSGELFF. The CDR3 DNA is TGTGCTAGCAGCTCGGGACTAGCGGGAGGATCCGGGGAGCTGTTTTTT.

This clonotype was found once. The genes are TRBV7-2 and TRBJ2-1; 14 bases fit TRBD2. J lost 7 bases, V lost 5 bases, and 10 bases had no gene match. The CDR3 runs 17 residues. Germline V CDR1 and CDR2: SGHTA, FQGNSA. DNA of the CDR3: TGTGCCAGCAGCCTCAGAAACGGACTAGCGGGAGGAAATGAGCAGTTCTTC. It codes for CASSLRNGLAGGNEQFF.

This clonotype was counted many times. V usage is TRBV3-1 and J usage is TRBJ2-1; possible D gene TRBD2, 5 bases. With 1 base removed from V and 9 bases from J, the gap between germline ends came to 16 bases. The CDR3 covers 15 residues. The germline V gene has CDR1 LGHDT and CDR2 YNNKEL (reference sequence). In DNA, the CDR3 is TGTGCCAGCAGCCAAGCTCGTGAGGGAGAGGGTGAGCAGTTCTTC. It codes for CASSQAREGEGEQFF.

This clonotype has more than one count but fewer than ten. The rearrangement joins TRBV20-1 to TRBJ2-3; D might be TRBD2 (6 bases). V lost 6 bases and J 1 base, leaving 17 bases between the germline ends. Germline V gives CDR1 DFQATT, CDR2 SNEGSKA (reference sequence). The CDR3 runs 15 residues. CDR3 sequence: CSATQEGLGTDTQYF. The CDR3 bases are TGCAGTGCCACCCAGGAGGGGCTTGGCACAGATACGCAGTATTTT.

This clonotype has only a few counts. The chain recombines TRBV20-1 with TRBJ2-2, with unresolved D. Germline V gene data show CDR1 as DFQATT and CDR2 as SNEGSKA (reference sequence). The CDR3 consists of 14 residues. Deletions cut 6 bases from V and 4 bases from J, with 15 bases between. CDR3 sequence: CSARNPTGTGELFF. The CDR3 DNA reads TGCAGTGCCCGAAACCCGACGGGCACCGGGGAGCTGTTTTTT.

The rearrangement links TRBV6-1 to TRBJ1-2; D is unclear. V lost 7 bases and J 0 bases, leaving 15 bases between the germline ends. CDR3 length: 15 residues. In germline, CDR1 is MNHNS, CDR2 SASEGT. Written as DNA, the CDR3 is TGTGCCAGCACCGGGGTCAGAGCCCCTAACTATGGCTACACCTTC. Amino acid sequence: CASTGVRAPNYGYTF.